The clone carrying this T cell receptor (beta chain) was picked up many times. The CDR3 runs 15 residues. Germline V CDR1 and CDR2: MGHRA, YSYEKL. The ends lost 6 bases at V and 0 bases at J; junction bases unmatched: 0. MiXCR was run by TCRdb on the multiplex PCR reads, yielding one entry per CDR3 protein. The sample carries approximately 200,000 distinct CDR3 sequences, approximately 30% recorded once. The sample is drawn from a study of breast tumors, draining lymph nodes, adjacent tissues. Breast cancer patients provided tissue from their axillary draining lymph nodes. Input material: axillary lymph node tissue. The V gene is TRBV4-1, the J gene TRBJ2-6; 9 nucleotides align to TRBD1. This receptor was obtained from a female donor with breast cancer. Some clones in this sample may be carry-over from other donors' samples. The CDR3 sequence: CASRQGASGANVLTF. The CDR3 region has the DNA TGCGCCAGCAGACAGGGGGCCTCTGGGGCCAACGTCCTGACTTTC.